This T cell receptor (beta chain) was sequenced during a study of T cells in Graves' hyperthyroidism and ophthalmopathy (dated by TCRdb to the late 2010s). About the investigation overall: Peripheral blood was collected at initial diagnosis, before any treatment. To identify TCR V-J signatures that set the groups apart, the researchers used a discovery cohort of 90 to 100 patients, made up of under 50 with Graves' ophthalmopathy and around 58 with stable Graves' hyperthyroidism. Prospective prediction of ophthalmopathy was tested in an independent validation cohort consisting of 18 hyperthyroidism patients and more than 15 patients who later progressed to ophthalmopathy. For training and testing, the 100 or so patients in the discovery cohort were randomly divided in a 7:3 ratio. In addition, the study compared T-cell repertoires in thyroid tissue and in blood from six Graves' hyperthyroidism patients. Following sampling, methimazole starting at 30 mg daily was given to hyperthyroidism patients, and high-dose intravenous methylprednisolone was given to ophthalmopathy patients. The paper reports TCR Vbeta CDR3 sequencing of fewer than 150 peripheral blood samples: fewer than 50 ophthalmopathy, 70 to 85 hyperthyroidism and 17 progressor patients. Overall study outcomes, separate from this receptor: In validation, the model predicted progression to ophthalmopathy with 55% to 71% sensitivity and less than 75% specificity, a median of around 6.6 months before onset. Most expanded thyroid clonotypes (frequency above 0.001) were also detected in blood, suggesting blood repertoires may reflect thyroid immune responses. No statistical method was used to fix the sample size in advance, and group allocation was not hidden from the investigators. A 13 V-J signature model separated ophthalmopathy from stable hyperthyroidism, with approximately 87% sensitivity and roughly 81% specificity in cross-validation and 80%/75% in testing.

Graves' hyperthyroidism was defined as stable when no progression to ophthalmopathy occurred over 18 months of follow-up. The hyperthyroidism patients were between 18 and 65 years old and newly diagnosed, with a disease duration of less than 2 months. The study excluded patients with uncontrolled infections, other autoimmune diseases, pregnancy or lactation. Diagnoses were established on the basis of clinical symptoms, serum thyroxine and TRAb, thyroid ultrasound, and orbital computed tomography. PBMCs were separated from under 12 ml of fresh peripheral blood using Ficoll-Paque density gradient centrifugation. Total RNA was extracted using Trizol reagent, and RNA quality was assessed on an Agilent 2100 Bioanalyzer. The TCR beta CDR3 regions were amplified from RNA transcripts. A first-round RT-PCR of the TCR CDR3 used the HTBI primer set with the Qiagen OneStep RT-PCR kit. The libraries were constructed in a second round of multiplex PCR and then size-selected and purified. The libraries were sequenced on an Illumina HiSeq2000 using paired-end 100 bp reads. Processing in the source paper ran as follows. SOAPnuke was used to process the raw data, throwing out any read that contained adapters or uncalled bases, had a mean Phred below 15, or lacked an exact constant-primer or identifier match. High-quality paired reads were merged using COPE v1.2.5, and each unique nucleotide sequence was defined as a clonotype. MiTCR v1.1 was used to align clonotypes to the IMGT TRBV, TRBD and TRBJ reference segments. The analysis was restricted to V-J combinations with a frequency above 0.0001, which together covered 99% to 99.2% of the repertoires. A TCS score was defined as the ratio between F50 (clonal expansion) and ExV (chaos), using BLOSUM62-based TCRdist between CDR3 peptides within each V-J. Welch's t-statistics and random forest reduced 500 to 550 V-J features to some 14, which were used in a naive Bayes classifier (R e1071). The similarity between thyroid and blood repertoires was quantified using the Morisita-Horn index. The public reads were quality trimmed at Q25 with fastp and then assembled into clones with MiXCR by TCRdb, keeping productive beta chains. Every CDR3 protein is listed once, alongside the most common genes and DNA of its rows. The V and J calls reflect TCRdb's pipeline rather than the authors' work. Present in this sample are roughly 840,000 distinct CDR3 sequences, approximately 40% of which were seen just once. The ten largest clones represent more than 7% of the sample.

This clonotype has only one observation. What this receptor recognizes is not known. Per-base quality was not reported, and no clone a single base away is much larger than it. A single read constitutes weak evidence. From a lookup of the germline V gene (reference sequence), CDR1 and CDR2 are SEHNR and FQNEAQ. Ends trimmed: V by 4 bases, J by 4 bases; bases unmatched to a gene: 6. Inclusive of the bounding cysteine and phenylalanine, the CDR3 is 14 residues long. Only the CDR3 DNA stays, 42 bases, in frame from base 1. This clonotype originated in a man younger than 30 with Graves' hyperthyroidism. The chain joins TRBV7-9 to TRBJ2-7; the junction holds 8 bases that match TRBD2. Sequencing was carried out using blood. The CDR3 reads CASSYASGYYEQYF. Read as DNA, the sequence is TGTGCCAGCAGCTACGCTAGCGGGTATTACGAGCAGTACTTC.